Following are 6 T cell receptor beta chains from one sample sequenced in a study of blood T cell repertoires in COVID-19. Assay used: immunoSEQ multiplex PCR; TCRdb lists only in-frame clones, some missing. The repertoire consists of about 200,000 clones, with about 82% occurring once and the leading ten covering 5% to 7%. The sequenced sample consisted of PBMCs or T cells enriched from blood (not recorded which). These receptors were taken from a man aged 35 to 55 with acute COVID-19.

Remarks on this clone: Germline is not matched at one junction end, which may reflect a read error. V usage is TRBV19 and J usage is TRBJ2-1; 9 bases are shared with TRBD2. The V gene's germline CDR1 is LNHDA and CDR2 SQIVND (reference sequence). The CDR3 contains 13 residues. CDR3 region: CASRVLAGGPYLF. CDR3 in DNA: TGTGCCAGTAGAGTCCTGGCGGGAGGGCCTTATCTCTTC.

This chain joins TRBV9 and TRBJ1-6, with D unclear. Trimming removed 4 bases from V and 8 bases from J, with 16 bases in between. Germline V CDR1 and CDR2: SGDLS, YYNGEE. The CDR3 is made up of 15 amino acids. The CDR3 here is CASSPRSGADSPLHF. The CDR3 DNA reads TGTGCCAGCAGCCCTAGGTCGGGAGCGGATTCACCCCTCCACTTT. Together with reference TRBV9 and TRBJ1-6, the CDR3 gives the full variable domain: DSGVTQTPKHLITATGQRVTLRCSPRSGDLSVYWYQQSLDQGLQFLIQYYNGEERAKGNILERFSAQQFPDLHSELNLSSLELGDSALYFCASSPRSGADSPLHFGNGTRLTVT.

The V call is TRBV27, the J call TRBJ1-2; 7 bases align to TRBD1. The germline V gene has CDR1 MNHEY and CDR2 SMNVEV (reference sequence). The CDR3 spans 17 residues. V lost 5 bases and J lost 6; bases outside the gene matches: 18. CDR3 DNA sequence: TGTGCCAGCAGTCTAACGCCCGGGGCAGGGGGTTTGCATGGCTACACCTTC. Translated, it gives CASSLTPGAGGLHGYTF.

The chain couples TRBV4-1 to TRBJ2-3, with no clear D. Germline V CDR1 and CDR2: MGHRA, YSYEKL. V was pared by 4 bases and J by 0 bases, with 14 bases between. The CDR3 covers 16 residues. CDR3 loop: CASSLDSTPSTDTQYF. The CDR3 DNA follows: TGCGCCAGCAGCCTAGATAGCACACCCAGCACAGATACGCAGTATTTT.

The chain couples TRBV25-1 to TRBJ2-2; D is undetermined. The CDR3 spans 14 residues. The germline V and J ends were trimmed by 5 bases and 3 bases, with 10 bases remaining between them. The germline CDR1 and CDR2 sequences are MGHDK and SYGVNS. CDR3 nucleotide sequence: TGTGCCAGCAGTAAGAACACCGACACCGGGGAGCTGTTTTTT. It specifies CASSKNTDTGELFF.

V gene TRBV7-9 combines with J gene TRBJ2-1; a possible D gene is TRBD2 (6 bases). V gave up 5 bases and J gave up 9 bases, with 8 bases separating them. The CDR3 consists of 11 residues. Germline V gives CDR1 SEHNR, CDR2 FQNEAQ (reference sequence). CDR3 loop: CASSISGEQFF. CDR3 DNA sequence: TGTGCCAGCAGCATTAGCGGTGAGCAGTTCTTC.